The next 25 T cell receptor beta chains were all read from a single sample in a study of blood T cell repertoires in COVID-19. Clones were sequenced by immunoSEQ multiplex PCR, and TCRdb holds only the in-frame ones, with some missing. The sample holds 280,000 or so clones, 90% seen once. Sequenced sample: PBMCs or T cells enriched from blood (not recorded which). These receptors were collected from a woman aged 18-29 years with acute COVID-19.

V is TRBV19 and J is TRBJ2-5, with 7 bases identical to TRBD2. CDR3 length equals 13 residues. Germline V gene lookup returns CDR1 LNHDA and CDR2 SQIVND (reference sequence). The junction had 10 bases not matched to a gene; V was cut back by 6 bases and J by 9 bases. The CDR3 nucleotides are TGTGCCAGTAGCATCGGGGGGACGTGGGCCCAGTACTTC. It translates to CASSIGGTWAQYF.

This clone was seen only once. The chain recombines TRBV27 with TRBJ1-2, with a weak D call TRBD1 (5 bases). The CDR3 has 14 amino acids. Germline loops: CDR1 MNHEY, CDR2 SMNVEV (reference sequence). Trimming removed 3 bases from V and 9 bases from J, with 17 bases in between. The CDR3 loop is CASSFAGYAGSYTF. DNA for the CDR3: TGTGCCAGCAGTTTCGCAGGGTACGCAGGGAGCTACACCTTC.

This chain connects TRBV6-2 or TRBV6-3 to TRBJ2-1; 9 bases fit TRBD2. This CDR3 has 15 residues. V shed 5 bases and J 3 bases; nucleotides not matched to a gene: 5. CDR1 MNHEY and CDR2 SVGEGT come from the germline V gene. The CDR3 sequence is CASSQTSGDYNEQFF. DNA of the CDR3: TGTGCCAGCAGTCAGACTAGCGGAGACTACAATGAGCAGTTCTTC.

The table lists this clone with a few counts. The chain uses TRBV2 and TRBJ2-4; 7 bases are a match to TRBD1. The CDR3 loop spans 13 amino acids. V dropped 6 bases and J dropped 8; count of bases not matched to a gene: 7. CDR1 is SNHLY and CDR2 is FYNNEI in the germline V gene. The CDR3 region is CASSGTEGYIQYF. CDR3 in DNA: TGTGCCAGCAGCGGGACAGAGGGATACATTCAGTACTTC.

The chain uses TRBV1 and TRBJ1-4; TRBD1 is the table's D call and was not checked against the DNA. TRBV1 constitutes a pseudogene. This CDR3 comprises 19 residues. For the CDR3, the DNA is TGCACCAGCAGCCAAGGCCCAGGTGGACAGGGGCCGCTTAATGAAAAACTGTTTTTT. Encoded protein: CTSSQGPGGQGPLNEKLFF.

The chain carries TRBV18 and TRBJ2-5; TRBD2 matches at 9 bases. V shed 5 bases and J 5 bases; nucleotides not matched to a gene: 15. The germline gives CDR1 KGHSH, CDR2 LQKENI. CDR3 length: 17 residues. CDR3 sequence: CASSNLPGLADRETQYF. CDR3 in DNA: TGTGCCAGCTCAAACCTACCGGGACTAGCTGATCGGGAGACCCAGTACTTC. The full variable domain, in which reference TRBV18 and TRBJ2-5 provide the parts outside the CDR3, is NAGVMQNPRHLVRRRGQEARLRCSPMKGHSHVYWYRQLPEEGLKFMVYLQKENIIDESGMPKERFSAEFPKEGPSILRIQQVVRGDSAAYFCASSNLPGLADRETQYFGPGTRLLVL.

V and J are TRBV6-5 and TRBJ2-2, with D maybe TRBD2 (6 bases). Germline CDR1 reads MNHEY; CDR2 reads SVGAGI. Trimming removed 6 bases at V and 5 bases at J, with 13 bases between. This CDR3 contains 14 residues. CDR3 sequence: CASRALRGTGELFF. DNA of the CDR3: TGTGCCAGCAGAGCCCTGCGGGGTACCGGGGAGCTGTTTTTT.

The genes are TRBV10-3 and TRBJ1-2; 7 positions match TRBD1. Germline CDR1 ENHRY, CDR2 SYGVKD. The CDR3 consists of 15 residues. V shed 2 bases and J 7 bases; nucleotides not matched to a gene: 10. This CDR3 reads CAISEPRQGSGGYTF. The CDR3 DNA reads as TGTGCCATCAGTGAGCCTAGACAGGGTTCGGGTGGCTACACCTTC.

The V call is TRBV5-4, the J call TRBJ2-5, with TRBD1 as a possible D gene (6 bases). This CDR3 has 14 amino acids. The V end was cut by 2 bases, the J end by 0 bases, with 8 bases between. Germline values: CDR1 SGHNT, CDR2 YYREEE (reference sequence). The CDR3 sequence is CASSFRGYQETQYF. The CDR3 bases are TGTGCCAGCAGCTTCAGGGGATACCAAGAGACCCAGTACTTC.

The CDR3 here is CAWSKGGGNQPQHF. The CDR3, as DNA: TGTGCCTGGAGTAAAGGGGGCGGCAATCAGCCCCAGCATTTT. V is TRBV30 and J is TRBJ1-5; 7 bases are a match to TRBD1. The germline CDR1 and CDR2 sequences are GTSNPN and SVGIG (reference sequence). The CDR3 is 14 amino acids. After removal of 2 bases from V and 2 bases from J, the junction contained 3 bases not matched to a gene.

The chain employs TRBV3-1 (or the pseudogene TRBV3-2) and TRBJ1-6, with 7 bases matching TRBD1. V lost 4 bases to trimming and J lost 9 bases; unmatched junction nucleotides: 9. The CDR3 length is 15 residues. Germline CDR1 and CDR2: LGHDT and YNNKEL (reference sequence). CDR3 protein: CASSRKGARGSPLHF. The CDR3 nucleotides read TGTGCCAGCAGCCGCAAGGGGGCAAGAGGTTCACCCCTCCACTTT.

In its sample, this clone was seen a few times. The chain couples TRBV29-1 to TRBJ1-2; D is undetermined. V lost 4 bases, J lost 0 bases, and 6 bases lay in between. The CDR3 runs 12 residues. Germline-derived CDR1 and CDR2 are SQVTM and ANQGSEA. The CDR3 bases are TGCAGCGTTGGACTCCCTAACTATGGCTACACCTTC. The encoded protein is CSVGLPNYGYTF.

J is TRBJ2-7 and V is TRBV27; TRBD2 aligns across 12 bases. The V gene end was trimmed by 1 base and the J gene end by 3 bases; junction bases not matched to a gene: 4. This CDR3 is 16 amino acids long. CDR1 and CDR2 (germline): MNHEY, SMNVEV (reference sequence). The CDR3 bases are TGTGCCAGCAGTTTATGGACTAGCGGGGTCTTCTACGAGCAGTACTTC. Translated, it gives CASSLWTSGVFYEQYF.

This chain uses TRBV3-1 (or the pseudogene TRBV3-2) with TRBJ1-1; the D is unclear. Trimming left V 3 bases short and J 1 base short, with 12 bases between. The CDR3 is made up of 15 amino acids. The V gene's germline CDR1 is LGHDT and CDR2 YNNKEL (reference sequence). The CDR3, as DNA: TGTGCCAGCAGCCATCGGGGAGTCCCGAACACTGAAGCTTTCTTT. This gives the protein CASSHRGVPNTEAFF.

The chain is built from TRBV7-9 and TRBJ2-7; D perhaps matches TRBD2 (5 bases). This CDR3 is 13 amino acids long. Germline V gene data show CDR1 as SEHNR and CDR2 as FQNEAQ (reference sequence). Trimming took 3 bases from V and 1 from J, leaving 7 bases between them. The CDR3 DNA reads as TGTGCCAGCAGCTTCGACTATTCCTACGAGCAGTACTTC. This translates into CASSFDYSYEQYF.

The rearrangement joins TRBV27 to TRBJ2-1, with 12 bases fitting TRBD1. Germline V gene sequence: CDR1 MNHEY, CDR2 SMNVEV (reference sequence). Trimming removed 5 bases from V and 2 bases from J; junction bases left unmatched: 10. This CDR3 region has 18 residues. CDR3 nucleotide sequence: TGTGCCAGCAGTATCGGGACAGGGGGCCCGCGTCCCTACAATGAGCAGTTCTTC. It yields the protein CASSIGTGGPRPYNEQFF.

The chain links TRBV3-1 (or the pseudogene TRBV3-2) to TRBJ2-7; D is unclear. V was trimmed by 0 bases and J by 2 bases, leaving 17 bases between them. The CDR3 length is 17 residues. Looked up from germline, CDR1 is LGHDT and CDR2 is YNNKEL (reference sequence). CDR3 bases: TGTGCCAGCAGCCAAGATCGAACCGAGACTGCAACCTACGAGCAGTACTTC. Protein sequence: CASSQDRTETATYEQYF.

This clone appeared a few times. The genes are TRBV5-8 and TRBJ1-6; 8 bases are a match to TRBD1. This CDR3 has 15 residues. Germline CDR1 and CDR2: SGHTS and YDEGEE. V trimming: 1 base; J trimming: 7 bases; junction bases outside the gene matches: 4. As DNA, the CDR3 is TGTGCCAGCAGCTTGAGTAGGACAGGGAATTCACCCCTCCACTTT. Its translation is CASSLSRTGNSPLHF.

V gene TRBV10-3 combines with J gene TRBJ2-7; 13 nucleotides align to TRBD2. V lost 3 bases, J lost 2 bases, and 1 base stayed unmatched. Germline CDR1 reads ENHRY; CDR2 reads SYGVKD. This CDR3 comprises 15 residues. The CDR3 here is CAISEGTSGAYEQYF. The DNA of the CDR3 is TGTGCCATCAGTGAAGGGACTAGCGGGGCCTACGAGCAGTACTTC.

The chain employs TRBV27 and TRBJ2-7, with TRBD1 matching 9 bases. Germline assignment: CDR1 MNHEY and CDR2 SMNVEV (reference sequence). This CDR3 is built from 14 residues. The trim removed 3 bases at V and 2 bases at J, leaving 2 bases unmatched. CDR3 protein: CASSLGTGPYEQYF. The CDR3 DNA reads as TGTGCCAGCAGTTTGGGGACAGGGCCCTACGAGCAGTACTTC.

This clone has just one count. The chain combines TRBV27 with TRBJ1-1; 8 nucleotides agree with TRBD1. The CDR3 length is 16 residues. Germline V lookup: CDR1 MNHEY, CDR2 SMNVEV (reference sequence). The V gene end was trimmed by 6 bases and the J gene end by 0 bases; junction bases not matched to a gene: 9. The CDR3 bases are TGTGCCAGCAGAACAGAGGGACAGGCTCTGAACACTGAAGCTTTCTTT. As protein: CASRTEGQALNTEAFF.

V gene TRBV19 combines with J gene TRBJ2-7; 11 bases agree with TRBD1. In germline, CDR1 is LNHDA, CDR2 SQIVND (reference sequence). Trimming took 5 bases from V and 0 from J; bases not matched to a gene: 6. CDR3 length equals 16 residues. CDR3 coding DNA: TGTGCCAGTAGTTTGGACAGGGGGCATTCCTCCTACGAGCAGTACTTC. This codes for CASSLDRGHSSYEQYF. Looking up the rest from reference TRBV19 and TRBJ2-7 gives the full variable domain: DGGITQSPKYLFRKEGQNVTLSCEQNLNHDAMYWYRQDPGQGLRLIYYSQIVNDFQKGDIAEGYSVSREKKESFPLTVTSAQKNPTAFYLCASSLDRGHSSYEQYFGPGTRLTVT.

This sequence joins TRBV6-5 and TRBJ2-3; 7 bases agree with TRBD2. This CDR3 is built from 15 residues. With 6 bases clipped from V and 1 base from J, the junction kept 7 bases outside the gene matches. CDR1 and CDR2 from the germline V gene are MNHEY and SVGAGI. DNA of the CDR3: TGTGCCAGCAGCCGGAGCGGGGCCCGCACAGATACGCAGTATTTT. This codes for CASSRSGARTDTQYF.

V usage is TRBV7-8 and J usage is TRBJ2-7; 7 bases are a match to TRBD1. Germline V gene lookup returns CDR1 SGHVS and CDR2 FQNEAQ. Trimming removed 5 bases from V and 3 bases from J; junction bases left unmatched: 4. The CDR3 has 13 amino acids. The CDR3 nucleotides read TGTGCCAGCAGCCGACAGGGCGGCTACGAGCAGTACTTC. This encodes CASSRQGGYEQYF.

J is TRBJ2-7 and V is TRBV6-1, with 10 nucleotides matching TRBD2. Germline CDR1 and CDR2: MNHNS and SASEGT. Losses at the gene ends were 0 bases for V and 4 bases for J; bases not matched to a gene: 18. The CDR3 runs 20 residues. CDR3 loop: CASSEAVRGRTSGGPYEQYF. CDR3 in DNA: TGTGCCAGCAGTGAAGCGGTCAGGGGGCGGACTAGCGGTGGGCCGTACGAGCAGTACTTC.